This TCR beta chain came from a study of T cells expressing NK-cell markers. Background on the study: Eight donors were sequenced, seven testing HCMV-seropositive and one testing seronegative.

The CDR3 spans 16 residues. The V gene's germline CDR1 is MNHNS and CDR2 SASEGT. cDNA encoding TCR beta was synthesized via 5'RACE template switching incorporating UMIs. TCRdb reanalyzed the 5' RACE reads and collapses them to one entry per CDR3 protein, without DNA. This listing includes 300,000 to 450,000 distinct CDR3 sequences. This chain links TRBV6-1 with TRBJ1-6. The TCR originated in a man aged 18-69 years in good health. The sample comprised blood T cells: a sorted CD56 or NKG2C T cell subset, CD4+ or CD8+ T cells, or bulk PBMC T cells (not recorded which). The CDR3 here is CASRSTGVPNQSPLHF.